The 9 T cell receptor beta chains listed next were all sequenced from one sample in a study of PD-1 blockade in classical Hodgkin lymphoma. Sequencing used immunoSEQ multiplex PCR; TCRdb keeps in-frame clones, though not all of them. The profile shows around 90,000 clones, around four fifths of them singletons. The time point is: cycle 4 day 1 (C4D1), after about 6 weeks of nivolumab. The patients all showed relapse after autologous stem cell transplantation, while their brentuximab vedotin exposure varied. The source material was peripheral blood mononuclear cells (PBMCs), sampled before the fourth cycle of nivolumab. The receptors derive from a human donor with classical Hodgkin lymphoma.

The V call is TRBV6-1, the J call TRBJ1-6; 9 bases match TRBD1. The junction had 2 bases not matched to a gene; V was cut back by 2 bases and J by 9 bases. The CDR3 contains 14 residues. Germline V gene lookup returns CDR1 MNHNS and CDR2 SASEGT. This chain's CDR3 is CASSEWDRASPLHF. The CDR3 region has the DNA TGTGCCAGCAGTGAATGGGACAGGGCTTCACCCCTCCACTTT.

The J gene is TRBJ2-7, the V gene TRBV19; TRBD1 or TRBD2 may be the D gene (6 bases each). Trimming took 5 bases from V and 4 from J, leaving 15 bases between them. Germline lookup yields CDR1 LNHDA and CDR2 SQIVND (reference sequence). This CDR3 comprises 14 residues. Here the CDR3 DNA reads TGTGCCAGTAGTGCCCAGGAGGGGGTATACGAGCAGTACTTC. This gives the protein CASSAQEGVYEQYF.

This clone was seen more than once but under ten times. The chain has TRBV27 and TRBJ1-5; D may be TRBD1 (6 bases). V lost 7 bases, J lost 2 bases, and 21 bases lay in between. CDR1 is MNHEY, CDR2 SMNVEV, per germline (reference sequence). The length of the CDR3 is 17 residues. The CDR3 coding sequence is TGTGCCAGCACTCCCAAGGGGGATCAGGGACGCAATCAGCCCCAGCATTTT. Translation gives CASTPKGDQGRNQPQHF.

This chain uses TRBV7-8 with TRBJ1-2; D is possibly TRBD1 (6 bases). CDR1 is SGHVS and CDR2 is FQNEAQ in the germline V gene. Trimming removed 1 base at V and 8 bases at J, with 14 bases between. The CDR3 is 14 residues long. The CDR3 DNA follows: TGTGCCAGCAGCTTAGTAGGGGGAGGTTTAGGCTACACCTTC. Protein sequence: CASSLVGGGLGYTF. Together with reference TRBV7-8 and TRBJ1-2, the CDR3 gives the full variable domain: GAGVSQSPRYKVAKRGQDVALRCDPISGHVSLFWYQQALGQGPEFLTYFQNEAQLDKSGLPSDRFFAERPEGSVSTLKIQRTQQEDSAVYLCASSLVGGGLGYTFGSGTRLTVV.

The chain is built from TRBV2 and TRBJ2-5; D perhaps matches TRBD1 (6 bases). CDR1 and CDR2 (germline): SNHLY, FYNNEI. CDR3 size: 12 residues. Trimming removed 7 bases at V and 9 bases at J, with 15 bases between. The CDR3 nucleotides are TGTGCCAGCACCTGGACAGACCTATCCCAGTACTTC. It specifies CASTWTDLSQYF.

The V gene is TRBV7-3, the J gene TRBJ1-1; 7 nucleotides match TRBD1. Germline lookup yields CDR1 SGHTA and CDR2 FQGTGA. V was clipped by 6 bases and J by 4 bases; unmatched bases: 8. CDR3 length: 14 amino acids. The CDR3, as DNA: TGTGCCAGCAGAGTTGACAGGGCACGCACTGAAGCTTTCTTT. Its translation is CASRVDRARTEAFF.

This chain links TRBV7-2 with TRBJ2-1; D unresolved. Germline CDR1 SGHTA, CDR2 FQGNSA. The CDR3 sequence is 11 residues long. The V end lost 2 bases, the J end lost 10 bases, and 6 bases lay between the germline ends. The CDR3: CASSLYQEQFF. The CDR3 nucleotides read TGTGCCAGCAGCTTATACCAGGAGCAGTTCTTC.

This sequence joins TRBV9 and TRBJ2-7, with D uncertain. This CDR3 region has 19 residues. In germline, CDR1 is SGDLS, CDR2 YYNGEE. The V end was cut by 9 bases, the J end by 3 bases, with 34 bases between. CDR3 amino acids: CATPPGAVTRQSTGYEQYF. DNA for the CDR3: TGTGCCACCCCCCCCGGAGCAGTAACCCGGCAAAGTACCGGCTACGAGCAGTACTTC.

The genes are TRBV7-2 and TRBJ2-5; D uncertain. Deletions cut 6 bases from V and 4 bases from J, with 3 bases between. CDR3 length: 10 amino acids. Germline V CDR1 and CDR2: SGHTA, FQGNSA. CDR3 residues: CASRRETQYF. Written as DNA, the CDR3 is TGTGCCAGCAGGCGAGAGACCCAGTACTTC.